This TCR beta chain originates from a study of early T cells in non-severe SARS-CoV-2 infection. At the level of the study: The study sequenced bulk RNA from unsorted whole blood, with chains unpaired. Study conclusions and caveats: Anti-spike CD8 specificities were favored by VDJdb matching, whose results missed private and CD4 specificities.

The CDR3 is made up of 18 amino acids. V gave up 5 bases and J gave up 0 bases, with 20 bases separating them. CDR1 is LNHDA and CDR2 is SQIVND in the germline V gene (reference sequence). On this clonotype: Its antigen is still unknown.

Unique molecular identifiers were added to individual cDNA molecules. TCRdb ran MiXCR on the 5' RACE reads and lists one entry per CDR3 protein. The table has fewer than 75,000 distinct CDR3 sequences, roughly a sixth seen once. This receptor was taken from an adult who was a healthcare worker with PCR-confirmed SARS-CoV-2 infection or an uninfected control (not recorded which). Sequencing was performed on whole blood, taken at baseline. The V gene is TRBV19, the J gene TRBJ1-5; possible D gene TRBD1, 6 bases. This chain's CDR3 is CASSPREKTGYSNQPQHF. CDR3 nucleotide sequence: TGTGCCAGTAGTCCCCGGGAAAAGACAGGATATAGCAATCAGCCCCAGCATTTT.